This T cell receptor beta chain was sequenced in a study of OX40 agonist ivuxolimab in advanced cancers. The CDR3 runs to 16 residues. CDR1 and CDR2 from the germline V gene are MNHNY and SVGAGI (reference sequence). Deletions cut 0 bases from V and 5 bases from J, with 13 bases between. This table comes from immunoSEQ multiplex PCR, and its TCRdb copy is limited to in-frame clones, with some not included. Among 91,000 or so clones listed, about nine tenths were seen once. General observations from the study: At 0.1 to 3.0 mg/kg and by week 6, clonal expansion occurred in CD4+ and CD8+ blood T cells.

Turning to this clone: Its antigen is currently unknown.

V usage is TRBV6-6 and J usage is TRBJ2-2; D gene unclear. The material sequenced was CD4+ or CD8+ T cells sorted from blood, taken in a trial of the OX40 agonist ivuxolimab. The receptor's source is an adult with an advanced solid tumor such as melanoma, head and neck, liver or kidney cancer. In nucleotides, the CDR3 is TGTGCCAGCAGTTACTCGAAGGGTAGTGGGACCGGGGAGCTGTTTTTT. Protein: CASSYSKGSGTGELFF.